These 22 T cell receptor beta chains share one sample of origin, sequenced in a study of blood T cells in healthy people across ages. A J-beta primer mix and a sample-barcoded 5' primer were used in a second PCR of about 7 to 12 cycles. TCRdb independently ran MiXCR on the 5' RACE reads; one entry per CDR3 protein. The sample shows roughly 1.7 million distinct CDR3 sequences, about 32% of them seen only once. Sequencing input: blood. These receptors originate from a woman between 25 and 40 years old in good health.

Here the CDR3 DNA reads TGTGCCAGCAGCCAATATCGGGGACGCGGGACAGGTCACCACGAGCAGTACTTC. This encodes CASSQYRGRGTGHHEQYF. This chain connects TRBV14 to TRBJ2-7, with 8 bases fitting TRBD1. This CDR3 region has 18 residues. Trimming cost V 2 bases and J 5 bases; bases outside gene matches: 17. CDR1 is SGHDN and CDR2 is FVKESK in the germline V gene.

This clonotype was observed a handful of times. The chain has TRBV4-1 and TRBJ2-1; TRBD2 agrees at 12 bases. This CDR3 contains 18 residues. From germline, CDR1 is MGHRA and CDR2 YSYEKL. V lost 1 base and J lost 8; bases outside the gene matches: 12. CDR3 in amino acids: CASSQGSTTSGSRDEQFF. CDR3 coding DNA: TGCGCCAGCAGCCAAGGTAGTACGACTAGCGGGAGTCGGGATGAGCAGTTCTTC.

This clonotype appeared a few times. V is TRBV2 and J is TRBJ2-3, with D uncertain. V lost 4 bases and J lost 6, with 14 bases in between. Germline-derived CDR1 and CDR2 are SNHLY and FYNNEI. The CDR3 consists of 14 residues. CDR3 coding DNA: TGTGCCAGCAGTGCTGAGGCTCCACCGGATACGCAGTATTTT. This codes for CASSAEAPPDTQYF.

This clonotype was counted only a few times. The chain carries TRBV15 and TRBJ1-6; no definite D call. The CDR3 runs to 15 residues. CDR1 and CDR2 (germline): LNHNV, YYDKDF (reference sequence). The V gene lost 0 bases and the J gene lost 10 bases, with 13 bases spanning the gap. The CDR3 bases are TGTGCCACCAGCAGAGATGAACTGCTGGGGTCACCCCTCCACTTT. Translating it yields CATSRDELLGSPLHF.

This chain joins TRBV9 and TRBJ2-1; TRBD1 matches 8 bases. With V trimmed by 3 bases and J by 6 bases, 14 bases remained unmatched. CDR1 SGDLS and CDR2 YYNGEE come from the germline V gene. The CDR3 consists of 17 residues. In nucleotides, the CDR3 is TGTGCCAGCAGCGAACGGACAGGGTTAAGAGCTGCCAATGAGCAGTTCTTC. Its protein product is CASSERTGLRAANEQFF.

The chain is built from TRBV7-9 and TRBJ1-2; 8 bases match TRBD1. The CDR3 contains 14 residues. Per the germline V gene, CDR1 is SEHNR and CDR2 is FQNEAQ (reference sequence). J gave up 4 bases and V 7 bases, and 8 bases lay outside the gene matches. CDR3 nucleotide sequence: TGTGCCAGCACCCGGGGACAGGAGGTCTATGGCTACACCTTC. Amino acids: CASTRGQEVYGYTF.

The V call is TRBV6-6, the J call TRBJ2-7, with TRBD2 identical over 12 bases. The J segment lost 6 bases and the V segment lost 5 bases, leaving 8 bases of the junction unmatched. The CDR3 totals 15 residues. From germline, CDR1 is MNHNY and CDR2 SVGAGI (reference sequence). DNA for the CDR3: TGTGCCAGCAGTCCCCGGACTAGCGGGACCGCCGAGCAGTACTTC. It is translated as CASSPRTSGTAEQYF.

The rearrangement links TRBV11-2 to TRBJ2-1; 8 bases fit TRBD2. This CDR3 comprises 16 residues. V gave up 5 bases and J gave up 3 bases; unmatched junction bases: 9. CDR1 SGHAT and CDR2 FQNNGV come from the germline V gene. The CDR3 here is CASSKIAGQNYNEQFF. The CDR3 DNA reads TGTGCCAGCAGCAAAATAGCGGGACAAAACTACAATGAGCAGTTCTTC.

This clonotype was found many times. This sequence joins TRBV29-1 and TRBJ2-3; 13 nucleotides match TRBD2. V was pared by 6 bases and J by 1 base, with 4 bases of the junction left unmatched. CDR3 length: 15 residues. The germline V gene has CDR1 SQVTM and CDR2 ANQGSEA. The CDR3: CSVVGLAGGTDTQYF. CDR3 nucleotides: TGCAGCGTAGTAGGACTAGCGGGGGGCACAGATACGCAGTATTTT.

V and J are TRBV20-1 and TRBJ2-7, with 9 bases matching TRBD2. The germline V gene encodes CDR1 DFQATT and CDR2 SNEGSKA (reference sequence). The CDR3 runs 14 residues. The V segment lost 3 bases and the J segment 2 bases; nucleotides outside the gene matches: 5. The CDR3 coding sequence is TGCAGTGCTAGTGAGTCTAGCGGGGCCTACGAGCAGTACTTC. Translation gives CSASESSGAYEQYF.

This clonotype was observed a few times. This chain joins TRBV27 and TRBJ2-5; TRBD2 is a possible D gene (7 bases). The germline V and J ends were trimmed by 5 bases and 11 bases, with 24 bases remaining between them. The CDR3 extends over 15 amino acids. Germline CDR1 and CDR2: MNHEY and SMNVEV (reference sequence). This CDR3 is CASSAGGQGGWEQYF. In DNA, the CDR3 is TGTGCCAGCAGTGCCGGGGGGCAGGGAGGTTGGGAGCAGTACTTC.

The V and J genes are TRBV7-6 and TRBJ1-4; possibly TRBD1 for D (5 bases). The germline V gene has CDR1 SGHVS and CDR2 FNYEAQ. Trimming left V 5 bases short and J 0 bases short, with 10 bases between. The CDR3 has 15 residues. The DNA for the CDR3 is TGTGCCAGCAGCGTACAGGCTGCAACTAATGAAAAACTGTTTTTT. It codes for CASSVQAATNEKLFF.

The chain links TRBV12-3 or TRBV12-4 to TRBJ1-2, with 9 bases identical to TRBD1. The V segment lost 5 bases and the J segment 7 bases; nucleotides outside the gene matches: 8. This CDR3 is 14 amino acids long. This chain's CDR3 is CASSARDRAGGYTF. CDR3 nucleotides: TGTGCCAGCAGTGCCCGGGACAGGGCGGGTGGCTACACCTTC.

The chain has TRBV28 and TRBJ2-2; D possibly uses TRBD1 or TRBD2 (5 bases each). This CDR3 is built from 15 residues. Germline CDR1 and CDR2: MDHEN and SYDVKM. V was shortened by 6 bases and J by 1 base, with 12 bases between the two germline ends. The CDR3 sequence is CASRLGTVNTGELFF. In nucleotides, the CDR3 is TGTGCCAGCAGACTCGGGACGGTGAACACCGGGGAGCTGTTTTTT.

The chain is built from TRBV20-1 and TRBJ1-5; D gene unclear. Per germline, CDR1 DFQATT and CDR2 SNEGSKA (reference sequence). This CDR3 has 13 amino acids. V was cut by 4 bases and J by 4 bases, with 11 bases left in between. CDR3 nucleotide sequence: TGCAGTGCTAAGCTGGGTTTTAATCAGCCCCAGCATTTT. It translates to CSAKLGFNQPQHF.

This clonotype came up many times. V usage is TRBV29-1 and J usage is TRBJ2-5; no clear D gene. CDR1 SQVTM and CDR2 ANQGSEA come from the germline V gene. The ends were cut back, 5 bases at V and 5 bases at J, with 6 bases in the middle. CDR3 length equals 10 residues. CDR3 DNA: TGCAGCGTTCAGAAGGAGACCCAGTACTTC. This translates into CSVQKETQYF. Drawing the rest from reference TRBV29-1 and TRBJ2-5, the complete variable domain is SAVISQKPSRDICQRGTSLTIQCQVDSQVTMMFWYRQQPGQSLTLIATANQGSEATYESGFVIDKFPISRPNLTFSTLTVSNMSPEDSSIYLCSVQKETQYFGPGTRLLVL.

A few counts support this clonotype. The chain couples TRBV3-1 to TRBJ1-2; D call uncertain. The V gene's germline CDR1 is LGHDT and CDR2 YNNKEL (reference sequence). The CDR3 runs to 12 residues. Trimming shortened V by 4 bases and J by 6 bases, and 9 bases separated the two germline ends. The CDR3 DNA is TGTGCCAGCAGCCGGGGATACGATGGCTACACCTTC. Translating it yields CASSRGYDGYTF.

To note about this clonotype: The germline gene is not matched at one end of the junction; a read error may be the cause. Here the CDR3 DNA reads TGTGCCAGCAGCATAGCCAGGGGCCATGGCTACACCTTC. Translated: CASSIARGHGYTF. V is TRBV7-9 and J is TRBJ1-2; possibly TRBD1 for D (6 bases). The CDR3 runs 13 residues. Germline-derived CDR1 and CDR2 are SEHNR and FQNEAQ (reference sequence).

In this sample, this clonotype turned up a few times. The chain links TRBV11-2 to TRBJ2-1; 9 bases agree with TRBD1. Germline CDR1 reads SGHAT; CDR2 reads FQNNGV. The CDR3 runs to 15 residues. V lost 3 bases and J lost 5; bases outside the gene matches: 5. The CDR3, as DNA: TGTGCCAGCAGCTTTGTGGGACAGGGCCACAATGAGCAGTTCTTC. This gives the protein CASSFVGQGHNEQFF.

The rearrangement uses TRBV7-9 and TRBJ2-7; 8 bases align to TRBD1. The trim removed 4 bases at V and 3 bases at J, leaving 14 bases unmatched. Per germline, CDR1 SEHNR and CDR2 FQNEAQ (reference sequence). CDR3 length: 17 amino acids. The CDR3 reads CASSSPPRDRNNYEQYF. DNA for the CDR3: TGTGCCAGCAGCTCACCCCCCCGGGACAGGAATAACTACGAGCAGTACTTC.

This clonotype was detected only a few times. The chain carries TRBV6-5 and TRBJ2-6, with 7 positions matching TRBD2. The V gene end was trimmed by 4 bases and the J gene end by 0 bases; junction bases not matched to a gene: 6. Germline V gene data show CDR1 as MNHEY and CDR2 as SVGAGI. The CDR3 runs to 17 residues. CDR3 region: CASSWEGPYSGANVLTF. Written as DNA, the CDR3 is TGTGCCAGCAGTTGGGAGGGGCCTTACTCTGGGGCCAACGTCCTGACTTTC.

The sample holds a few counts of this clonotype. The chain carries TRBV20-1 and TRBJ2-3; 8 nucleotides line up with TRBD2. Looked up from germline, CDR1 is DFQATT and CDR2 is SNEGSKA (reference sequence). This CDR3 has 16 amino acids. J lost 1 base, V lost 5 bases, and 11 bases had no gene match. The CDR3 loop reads CSARPPSGSGTDTQYF. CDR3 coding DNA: TGCAGTGCTCGTCCCCCCAGCGGGAGTGGCACAGATACGCAGTATTTT.